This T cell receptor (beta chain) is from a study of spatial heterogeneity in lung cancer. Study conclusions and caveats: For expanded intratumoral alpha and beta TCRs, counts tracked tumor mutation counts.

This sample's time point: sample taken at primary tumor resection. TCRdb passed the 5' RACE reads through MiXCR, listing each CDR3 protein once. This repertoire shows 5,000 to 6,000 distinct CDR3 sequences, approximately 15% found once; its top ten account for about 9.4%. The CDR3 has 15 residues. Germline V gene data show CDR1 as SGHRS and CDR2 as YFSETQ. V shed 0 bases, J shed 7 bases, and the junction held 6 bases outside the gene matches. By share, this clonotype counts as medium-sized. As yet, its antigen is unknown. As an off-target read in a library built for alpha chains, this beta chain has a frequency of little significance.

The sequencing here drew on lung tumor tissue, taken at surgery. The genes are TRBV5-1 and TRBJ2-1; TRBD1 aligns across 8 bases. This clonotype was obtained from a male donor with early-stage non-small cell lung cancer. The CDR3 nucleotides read TGCGCCAGCAGCTTGGGAAACAGGGGGGTAAATGAGCAGTTCTTC. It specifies CASSLGNRGVNEQFF.